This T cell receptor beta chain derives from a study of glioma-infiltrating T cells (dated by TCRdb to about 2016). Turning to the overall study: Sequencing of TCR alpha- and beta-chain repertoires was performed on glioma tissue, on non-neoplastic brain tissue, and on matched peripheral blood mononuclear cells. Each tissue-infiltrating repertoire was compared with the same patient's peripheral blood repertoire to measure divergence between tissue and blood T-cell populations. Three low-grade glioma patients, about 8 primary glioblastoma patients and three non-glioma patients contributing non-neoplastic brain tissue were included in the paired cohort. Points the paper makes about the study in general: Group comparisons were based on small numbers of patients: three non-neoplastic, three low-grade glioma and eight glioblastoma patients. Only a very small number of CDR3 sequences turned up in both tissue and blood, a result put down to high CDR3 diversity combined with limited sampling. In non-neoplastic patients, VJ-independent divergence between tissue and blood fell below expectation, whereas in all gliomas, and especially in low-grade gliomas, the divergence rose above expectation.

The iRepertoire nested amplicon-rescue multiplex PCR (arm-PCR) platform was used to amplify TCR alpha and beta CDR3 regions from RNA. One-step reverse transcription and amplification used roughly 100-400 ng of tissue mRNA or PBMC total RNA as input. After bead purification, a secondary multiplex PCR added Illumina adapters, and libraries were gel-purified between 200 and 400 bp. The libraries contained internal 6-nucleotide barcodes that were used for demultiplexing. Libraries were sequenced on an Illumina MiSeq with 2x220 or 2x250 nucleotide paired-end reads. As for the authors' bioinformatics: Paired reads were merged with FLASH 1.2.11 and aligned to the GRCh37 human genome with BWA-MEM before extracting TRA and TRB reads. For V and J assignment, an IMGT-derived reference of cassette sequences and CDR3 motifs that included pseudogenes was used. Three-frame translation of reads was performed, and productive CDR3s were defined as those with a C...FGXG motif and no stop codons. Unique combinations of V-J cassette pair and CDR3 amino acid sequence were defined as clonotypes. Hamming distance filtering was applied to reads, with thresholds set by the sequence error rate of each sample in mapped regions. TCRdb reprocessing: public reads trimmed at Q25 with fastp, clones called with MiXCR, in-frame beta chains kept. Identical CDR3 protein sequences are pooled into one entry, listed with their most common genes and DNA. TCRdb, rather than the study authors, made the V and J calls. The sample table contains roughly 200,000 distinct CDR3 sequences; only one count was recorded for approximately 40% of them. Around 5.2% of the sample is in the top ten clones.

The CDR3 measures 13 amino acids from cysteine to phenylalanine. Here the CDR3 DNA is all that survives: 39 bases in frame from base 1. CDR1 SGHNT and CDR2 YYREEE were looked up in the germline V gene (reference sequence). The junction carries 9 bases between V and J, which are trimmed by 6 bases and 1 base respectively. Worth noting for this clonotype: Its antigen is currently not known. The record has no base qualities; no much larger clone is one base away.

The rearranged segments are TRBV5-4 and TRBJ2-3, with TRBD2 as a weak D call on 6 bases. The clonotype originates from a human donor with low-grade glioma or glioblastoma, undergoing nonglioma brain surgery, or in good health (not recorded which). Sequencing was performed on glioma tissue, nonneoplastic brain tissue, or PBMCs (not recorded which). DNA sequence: TGTGCCAGCAACGGAGGGCGCACAGATACGCAGTATTTT. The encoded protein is CASNGGRTDTQYF.